These 21 T cell receptor beta chains originate from one sample sequenced in a study of T cell responses to AZD1222 COVID-19 vaccine (dated by TCRdb to the early 2020s). The library relied on the immunoSEQ multiplex PCR assay. In its TCRdb copy, this immuneACCESS table keeps in-frame sequences only and misses some clones. Where compared with another copy, unresolved V genes explain less than half of these, and the others have no known cause. The sample records 120,000 or so clones, about 89% of which are singletons. In total, the top ten clones hold around 30% of the sample. The time point label for this specimen denotes: baseline before first vaccination. Specimen: peripheral blood, collected on day 0 of AZD1222 vaccination. All receptors derive from an adult in good health.

The chain couples TRBV7-9 to TRBJ1-3; D unresolved. CDR1 and CDR2 (germline): SEHNR, FQNEAQ (reference sequence). The CDR3 totals 16 residues. V lost 2 bases and J 0 bases, leaving 11 bases between the germline ends. As DNA, the CDR3 is TGTGCCAGCAGCTTATTGATTCAGAGCTCTGGAAACACCATATATTTT. Translation gives CASSLLIQSSGNTIYF.

J is TRBJ2-6 and V is TRBV5-1; possible D gene TRBD1, 6 bases. The CDR3 sequence is 17 residues long. The V and J ends lost 4 bases and 0 bases respectively, with 14 bases between them. Germline assignment: CDR1 SGHRS and CDR2 YFSETQ. The CDR3 sequence is CASSIARGGSGANVLTF. The CDR3 coding sequence is TGCGCCAGCAGCATTGCCCGAGGGGGCTCTGGGGCCAACGTCCTGACTTTC.

V usage is TRBV5-6 and J usage is TRBJ1-6; TRBD1 matches at 9 bases. J was trimmed by 9 bases and V by 2 bases; bases with no gene match: 6. The CDR3 extends over 15 amino acids. CDR1 is SGHDT, CDR2 YYEEEE, per germline. DNA for the CDR3: TGTGCCAGCAGCTTTTGGGACAGGGCCGGTTCACCCCTCCACTTT. Translation: CASSFWDRAGSPLHF.

The chain uses TRBV6-5 and TRBJ1-1, with 12 bases lining up with TRBD1. The CDR3 loop spans 15 amino acids. V dropped 6 bases and J dropped 7; count of bases not matched to a gene: 9. Germline lookup yields CDR1 MNHEY and CDR2 SVGAGI. CDR3: CASRGTGGKLGEAFF. The CDR3 coding sequence is TGTGCCAGCAGGGGGACAGGGGGCAAGCTGGGTGAAGCTTTCTTT.

This chain joins TRBV11-2 and TRBJ2-5; 7 positions agree with TRBD1. V dropped 5 bases and J dropped 5; count of bases not matched to a gene: 11. Germline CDR1 and CDR2: SGHAT and FQNNGV. There are 15 residues in the CDR3. The CDR3, as DNA: TGTGCCAGCAGCCAAACGACAGGGTCGAGTGAGACCCAGTACTTC. Protein: CASSQTTGSSETQYF.

The chain couples TRBV9 to TRBJ2-1; 12 bases agree with TRBD2. The CDR3 consists of 15 residues. The germline gives CDR1 SGDLS, CDR2 YYNGEE. The ends lost 4 bases at V and 8 bases at J; junction bases unmatched: 7. The CDR3 here is CASSRATSGSHEQFF. CDR3 DNA sequence: TGTGCCAGCAGCCGCGCGACTAGCGGGAGCCATGAGCAGTTCTTC. The full variable domain, completed using reference TRBV9 and TRBJ2-1, is DSGVTQTPKHLITATGQRVTLRCSPRSGDLSVYWYQQSLDQGLQFLIQYYNGEERAKGNILERFSAQQFPDLHSELNLSSLELGDSALYFCASSRATSGSHEQFFGPGTRLTVL.

The chain is built from TRBV7-8 and TRBJ2-1, with TRBD2 matching 13 bases. After removal of 5 bases from V and 3 bases from J, the junction contained 4 bases not matched to a gene. The CDR3 length is 16 residues. Germline V gene lookup returns CDR1 SGHVS and CDR2 FQNEAQ. Written as DNA, the CDR3 is TGTGCCAGCAGCCCGACTAGCGGGGGGCACTACAATGAGCAGTTCTTC. Its translation: CASSPTSGGHYNEQFF.

Points on this clone: In the same sample, other DNA sequences code for this CDR3. The J gene is TRBJ1-2, the V gene TRBV7-3; 10 bases fit TRBD1. V trimming: 5 bases; J trimming: 8 bases; junction bases outside the gene matches: 8. The germline CDR1 and CDR2 sequences are SGHTA and FQGTGA. The CDR3 is 14 residues long. Here the CDR3 reads CASSPGQGEGGYTF. The DNA of the CDR3 is TGTGCCAGCAGCCCTGGACAGGGGGAGGGCGGCTACACCTTC.

DNA of the CDR3: TGCAGCGTCGCGGGGGGGGACCTTGGGGAGCAGTACTTC. This sequence encodes CSVAGGDLGEQYF. V usage is TRBV29-1 and J usage is TRBJ2-7; 9 nucleotides line up with TRBD2. With 6 bases clipped from V and 7 bases from J, the junction kept 10 bases outside the gene matches. The germline V gene encodes CDR1 SQVTM and CDR2 ANQGSEA. The CDR3 totals 13 residues.

The chain employs TRBV3-1 (or the pseudogene TRBV3-2) and TRBJ2-1, with 8 bases fitting TRBD2. Per germline, CDR1 LGHDT and CDR2 YNNKEL (reference sequence). J gave up 8 bases and V 4 bases, and 10 bases lay outside the gene matches. CDR3 size: 15 residues. CDR3 in DNA: TGTGCCAGCAGCCCAGCGGGGGAGCGGTTGGATGAGCAGTTCTTC. It codes for CASSPAGERLDEQFF.

The chain joins TRBV29-1 to TRBJ1-1; D is ambiguous. The V end lost 6 bases, the J end lost 2 bases, and 7 bases lay between the germline ends. The CDR3 has 11 amino acids. From germline, CDR1 is SQVTM and CDR2 ANQGSEA. CDR3 residues: CSVHTNTEAFF. CDR3 coding DNA: TGCAGCGTGCACACAAACACTGAAGCTTTCTTT.

V gene TRBV2 combines with J gene TRBJ1-5; D gene ambiguous. CDR1 and CDR2 from the germline V gene are SNHLY and FYNNEI. V gave up 2 bases and J gave up 3 bases, with 11 bases separating them. CDR3 size: 15 residues. The CDR3, as DNA: TGTGCCAGCAGTGAACAAGGACGGAACAATCAGCCCCAGCATTTT. Translation: CASSEQGRNNQPQHF.

The chain uses TRBV6-6 and TRBJ1-2; 7 bases align to TRBD1. V was pared by 7 bases and J by 3 bases, with 8 bases of the junction left unmatched. CDR3 size: 14 residues. Germline loops: CDR1 MNHNY, CDR2 SVGAGI (reference sequence). CDR3 in DNA: TGTGCCAGCACAGCCCGACAGGGAGACTATGGCTACACCTTC. This translates into CASTARQGDYGYTF.

This clone was observed a few times. The rearrangement links TRBV29-1 to TRBJ2-1, with D possibly being TRBD2 (5 bases). V lost 4 bases, J lost 6 bases, and 10 bases lay in between. Germline V gene sequence: CDR1 SQVTM, CDR2 ANQGSEA. The CDR3 totals 12 residues. The CDR3 is CSVGLALNEQFF. In DNA, the CDR3 is TGCAGCGTTGGGCTAGCCCTCAATGAGCAGTTCTTC.

The chain has TRBV19 and TRBJ2-1; 9 nucleotides agree with TRBD1. The ends lost 4 bases at V and 4 bases at J; junction bases unmatched: 5. The germline gives CDR1 LNHDA, CDR2 SQIVND (reference sequence). This CDR3 is 15 amino acids long. CDR3 amino acids: CASSTTGGSYNEQFF. The CDR3 region has the DNA TGTGCCAGTAGTACCACAGGGGGCTCTTACAATGAGCAGTTCTTC.

V usage is TRBV27 and J usage is TRBJ2-1; TRBD2 agrees at 7 bases. V lost 10 bases and J lost 0; bases outside the gene matches: 6. From germline, CDR1 is MNHEY and CDR2 SMNVEV (reference sequence). The CDR3 runs to 14 residues. The CDR3 sequence: CATSRGSSYNEQFF. CDR3 bases: TGTGCCACGTCACGCGGGAGCTCCTACAATGAGCAGTTCTTC.

This clone was counted a single time. The genes are TRBV10-3 and TRBJ1-5; D is unclear. Germline CDR1 reads ENHRY; CDR2 reads SYGVKD. Trimming took 4 bases from V and 1 from J, leaving 5 bases between them. The length of the CDR3 is 13 residues. This chain's CDR3 is CAISVGSNQPQHF. The CDR3 nucleotides are TGTGCCATCAGTGTCGGGAGCAATCAGCCCCAGCATTTT.

The V call is TRBV7-9, the J call TRBJ1-6; D gene uncertain. CDR3 length: 13 residues. CDR1 is SEHNR and CDR2 is FQNEAQ in the germline V gene (reference sequence). V gave up 3 bases and J gave up 14 bases, with 14 bases separating them. CDR3 in amino acids: CASSFRAPATLHF. CDR3 sequence (DNA): TGTGCCAGCAGCTTCCGAGCACCCGCCACCCTCCACTTT.

The chain couples TRBV9 to TRBJ2-5; 7 bases are a match to TRBD1. This CDR3 is 12 amino acids long. The J segment lost 9 bases and the V segment lost 4 bases, leaving 6 bases of the junction unmatched. The V gene's germline CDR1 is SGDLS and CDR2 YYNGEE. CDR3 amino acids: CASSRQGLAQYF. The CDR3 DNA sequence: TGTGCCAGCAGCCGACAGGGCTTGGCCCAGTACTTC.

In the case of this clone: The sample holds other DNA sequences that translate to the same CDR3. The rearrangement joins TRBV6-1 to TRBJ2-2; D is possibly TRBD1 (5 bases). Germline values: CDR1 MNHNS, CDR2 SASEGT. V lost 2 bases and J 0 bases, leaving 10 bases between the germline ends. This CDR3 region has 16 residues. CDR3 amino acids: CASSERGGANTGELFF. DNA of the CDR3: TGTGCCAGCAGTGAAAGGGGCGGTGCGAACACCGGGGAGCTGTTTTTT.

This chain links TRBV4-2 with TRBJ1-2, with no clear D. The CDR3 contains 16 residues. The V end lost 0 bases, the J end lost 3 bases, and 14 bases lay between the germline ends. Germline-derived CDR1 and CDR2 are LGHNA and YNFKEQ. The CDR3 region is CASSQDYSWRDYGYTF. CDR3 DNA: TGTGCCAGCAGCCAAGACTACAGTTGGAGGGACTATGGCTACACCTTC.